This record looks at one T cell receptor (beta chain) sequence and its context. Libraries for TCRalpha and TCRbeta carried sample barcodes and unique molecular identifiers via 5'RACE. TCRdb re-called the 5' RACE reads through MiXCR, storing one row per CDR3 protein. The data contain roughly 150,000 distinct CDR3 sequences, roughly 15% of them seen just once; the ten biggest clones take up roughly an eighth. This record comes from a study of T-cell memory formation after mild COVID-19. This clonotype originated in an adult woman who had mild COVID-19 (a few samples of this study predate the infection). Cell type and time point are not known. Sample: PBMCs or a T cell subset sorted from them (not recorded which).

The CDR3 loop reads CASSYGDRRNTEAFF. The CDR3 DNA reads TGTGCCAGCAGTTACGGGGACAGACGGAACACTGAAGCTTTCTTT. V is TRBV6-6 and J is TRBJ1-1, with 7 bases aligning to TRBD1. The CDR3 length is 15 residues. The germline gives CDR1 MNHNY, CDR2 SVGAGI (reference sequence). V trimming: 2 bases; J trimming: 1 base; junction bases outside the gene matches: 4.